These 7 T cell receptor beta chains originate from one sample sequenced in a study of blood T cell repertoires in COVID-19. Profiled with immunoSEQ multiplex PCR; TCRdb holds only in-frame clones, not every one. In the table there are 250,000 to 300,000 clones, about 91% of which are singletons. Material: PBMCs or T cells enriched from blood (not recorded which). All receptors come from a human donor in a cohort exposed to, infected with or recovered from COVID-19 (not recorded which). The donor label of this sample is uncertain.

The rearrangement uses TRBV6-6 and TRBJ2-5, with 8 bases identical to TRBD2. The V and J ends lost 6 bases and 9 bases, in that order; junction bases with no gene match: 12. Germline CDR1 and CDR2: MNHNY and SVGAGI (reference sequence). This CDR3 contains 14 residues. The CDR3 here is CASRNSGTKMAQYF. Here the CDR3 DNA reads TGTGCCAGCAGAAATAGCGGGACGAAGATGGCCCAGTACTTC.

The rearrangement joins TRBV21-1 to TRBJ1-5; no check of the table's D call, TRBD1, against the DNA was made. TRBV21-1 is termed a pseudogene. CDR3 length equals 22 residues. The CDR3 nucleotides read TGTGCCAGCAGCAAAGGGCGGTCTCGGGACAAAGGTGGTGGATGTAGCAATCAGCCCCAGCATTTT. It codes for CASSKGRSRDKGGGCSNQPQHF.

The rearrangement joins TRBV5-5 to TRBJ1-6; D is unclear. The V gene lost 0 bases and the J gene lost 7 bases, with 14 bases spanning the gap. The CDR3 spans 16 residues. CDR1 and CDR2 from the germline V gene are SGHKS and YYEKEE (reference sequence). CDR3 bases: TGTGCCAGCAGCTTGGAAACAGCCTCTATGAATTCACCCCTCCACTTT. This sequence encodes CASSLETASMNSPLHF.

The CDR3 DNA sequence: TGCGCCAGCCGCCCCGGCGGGGGGAGCACAGATACGCAGTATTTT. Its protein is CASRPGGGSTDTQYF. The rearrangement uses TRBV5-1 and TRBJ2-3, with 8 bases fitting TRBD2. J lost 0 bases, V lost 7 bases, and 7 bases had no gene match. This CDR3 spans 15 amino acids. In germline, CDR1 is SGHRS, CDR2 YFSETQ.

This clone was picked up a small number of times. One end of the junction fails to match germline, which may point to a read error. V and J are TRBV5-5 and TRBJ2-1; D uncertain. CDR1 and CDR2 (germline): SGHKS, YYEKEE (reference sequence). The length of the CDR3 is 16 residues. This CDR3 reads CASSLRPTGSFNEQFF. DNA for the CDR3: TGTGCCAGCAGCTTGAGGCCGACTGGGTCCTTCAATGAGCAGTTCTTC.

This chain connects TRBV19 to TRBJ1-2, with D maybe TRBD1 (5 bases). Trimming shortened V by 3 bases and J by 9 bases, and 14 bases separated the two germline ends. The CDR3 is made up of 13 amino acids. From germline, CDR1 is LNHDA and CDR2 SQIVND (reference sequence). The CDR3 spells CASSIYQGQSYTF. Here the CDR3 DNA reads TGTGCCAGTAGTATTTATCAGGGTCAGAGCTACACCTTC.

V usage is TRBV2 and J usage is TRBJ1-5, with TRBD1 identical over 10 bases. This CDR3 region has 15 residues. V was pared by 4 bases and J by 9 bases, with 9 bases of the junction left unmatched. The germline gives CDR1 SNHLY, CDR2 FYNNEI. CDR3 sequence reads: CASSVETGGGRPQHF. The CDR3 DNA follows: TGTGCCAGCAGTGTTGAGACAGGGGGCGGACGGCCCCAGCATTTT.